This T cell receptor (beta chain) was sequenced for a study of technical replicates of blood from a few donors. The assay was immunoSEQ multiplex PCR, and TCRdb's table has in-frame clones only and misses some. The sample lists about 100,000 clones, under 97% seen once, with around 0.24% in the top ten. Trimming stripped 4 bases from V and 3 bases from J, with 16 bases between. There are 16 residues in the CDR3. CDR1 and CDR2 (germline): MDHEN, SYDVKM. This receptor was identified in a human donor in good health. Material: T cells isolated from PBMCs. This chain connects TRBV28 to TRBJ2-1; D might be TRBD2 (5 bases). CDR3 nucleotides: TGTGCCAGCAGTTCTCCCCGTCTAGCTTACTACAATGAGCAGTTCTTC. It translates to CASSSPRLAYYNEQFF.